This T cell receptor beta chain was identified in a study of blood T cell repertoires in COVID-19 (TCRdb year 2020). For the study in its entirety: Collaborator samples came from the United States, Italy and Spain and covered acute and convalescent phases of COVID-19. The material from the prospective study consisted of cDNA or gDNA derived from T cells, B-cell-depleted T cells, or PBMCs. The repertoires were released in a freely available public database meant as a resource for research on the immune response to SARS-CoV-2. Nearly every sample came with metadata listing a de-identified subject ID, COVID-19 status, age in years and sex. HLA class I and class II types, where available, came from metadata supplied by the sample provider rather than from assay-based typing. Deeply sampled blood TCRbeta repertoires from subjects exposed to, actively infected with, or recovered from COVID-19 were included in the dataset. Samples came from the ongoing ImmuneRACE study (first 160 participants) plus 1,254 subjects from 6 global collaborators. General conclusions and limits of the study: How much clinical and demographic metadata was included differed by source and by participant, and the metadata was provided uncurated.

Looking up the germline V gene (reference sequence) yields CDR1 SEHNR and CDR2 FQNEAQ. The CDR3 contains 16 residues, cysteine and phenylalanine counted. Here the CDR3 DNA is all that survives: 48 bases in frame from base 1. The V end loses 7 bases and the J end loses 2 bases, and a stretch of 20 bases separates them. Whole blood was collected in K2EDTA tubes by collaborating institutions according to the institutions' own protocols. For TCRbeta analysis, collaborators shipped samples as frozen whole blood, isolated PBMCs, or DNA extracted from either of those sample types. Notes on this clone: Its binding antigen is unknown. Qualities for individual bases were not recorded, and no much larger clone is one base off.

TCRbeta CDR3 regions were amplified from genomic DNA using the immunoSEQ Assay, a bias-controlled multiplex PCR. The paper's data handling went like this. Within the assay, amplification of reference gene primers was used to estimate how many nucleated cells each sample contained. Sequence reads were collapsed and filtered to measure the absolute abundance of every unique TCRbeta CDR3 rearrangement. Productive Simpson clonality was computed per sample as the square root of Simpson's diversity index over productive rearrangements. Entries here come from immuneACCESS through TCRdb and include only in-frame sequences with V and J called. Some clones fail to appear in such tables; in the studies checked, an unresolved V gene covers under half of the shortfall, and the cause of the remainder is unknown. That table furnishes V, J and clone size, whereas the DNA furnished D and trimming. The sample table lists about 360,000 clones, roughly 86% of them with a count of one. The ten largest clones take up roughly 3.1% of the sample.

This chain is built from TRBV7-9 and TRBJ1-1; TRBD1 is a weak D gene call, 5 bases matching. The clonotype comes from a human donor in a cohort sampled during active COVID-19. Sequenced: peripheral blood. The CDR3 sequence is CASTFPTANLNTEAFF. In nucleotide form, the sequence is TGTGCCAGCACTTTCCCGACAGCCAACCTAAACACTGAAGCTTTCTTT. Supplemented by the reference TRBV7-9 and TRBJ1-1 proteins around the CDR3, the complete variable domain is DTGVSQNPRHKITKRGQNVTFRCDPISEHNRLYWYRQTLGQGPEFLTYFQNEAQLEKSRLLSDRFSAERPKGSFSTLEIQRTEQGDSAMYLCASTFPTANLNTEAFFGQGTRLTVV.